Shown below are 30 T cell receptor beta chains from a single sample sequenced in a study of prognosis after radiotherapy for stage I lung cancer. Multiplex PCR in two rounds served to amplify TCR beta CDR3 from genomic DNA. The authors ran first-round PCR with primers specific to each TRBV and TRBJ gene. Each CDR3 protein gets one entry after TCRdb re-called the multiplex PCR reads with MiXCR. Altogether 20,000 or so distinct CDR3 sequences are present, about 27% being singletons, with the ten largest covering 22%. The sequencing here drew on PBMCs, taken before or after stereotactic body radiation therapy (not recorded which). These receptors all stem from a donor older than 45 with non-small cell lung cancer.

This clonotype was recorded many times. V is TRBV3-1 and J is TRBJ2-2, with TRBD2 identical over 7 bases. From germline, CDR1 is LGHDT and CDR2 YNNKEL (reference sequence). The junction had 8 bases not matched to a gene; V was cut back by 1 base and J by 3 bases. The CDR3 is made up of 17 amino acids. In DNA form, the CDR3 reads TGTGCCAGCAGCCAAGTGTCTAGCGGCGGCCACACCGGGGAGCTGTTTTTT. It translates to CASSQVSSGGHTGELFF. The full variable domain, rest sourced from reference TRBV3-1 and TRBJ2-2, is DTAVSQTPKYLVTQMGNDKSIKCEQNLGHDTMYWYKQDSKKFLKIMFSYNNKELIINETVPNRFSPKSPDKAHLNLHINSLELGDSAVYFCASSQVSSGGHTGELFFGEGSRLTVL.

As to this clonotype: A much more abundant neighbour one base away suggests this may be a read error. This rearrangement joins TRBV6-2 or TRBV6-3 to TRBJ2-7, with D tentatively TRBD1 (5 bases). This CDR3 is 15 amino acids long. In germline, CDR1 is MNHEY, CDR2 SVGEGT. Written as DNA, the CDR3 is TGTGCCATCAGTTACTCGACAGTCACCGCCTACGAGCAGTACTTC. Its protein product is CAISYSTVTAYEQYF.

This clonotype has a count of ten or more. V usage is TRBV11-2 and J usage is TRBJ2-6; tentatively, D is TRBD2 (6 bases). Germline CDR1 SGHAT, CDR2 FQNNGV. This CDR3 is 16 amino acids long. V lost 1 base, J lost 3 bases, and 10 bases lay in between. The CDR3 loop is CASSLVAGGGANVLTF. In DNA, the CDR3 is TGTGCCAGCAGCTTAGTTGCCGGGGGTGGGGCCAACGTCCTGACTTTC.

This clonotype was picked up many times. CDR3 nucleotide sequence: TGTGCCAGCAGTCCCGACAGGGGCGCCTCTGGAAACACCATATATTTT. Amino acids: CASSPDRGASGNTIYF. The chain uses TRBV7-9 and TRBJ1-3; 8 bases are a match to TRBD1. Per germline, CDR1 SEHNR and CDR2 FQNEAQ (reference sequence). This CDR3 has 16 amino acids. J gave up 0 bases and V 6 bases, and 7 bases lay outside the gene matches. Full variable domain (remainder filled in from reference TRBV7-9 and TRBJ1-3): DTGVSQNPRHKITKRGQNVTFRCDPISEHNRLYWYRQTLGQGPEFLTYFQNEAQLEKSRLLSDRFSAERPKGSFSTLEIQRTEQGDSAMYLCASSPDRGASGNTIYFGEGSWLTVV.

A note on this clonotype: This may come from a read error, since a much larger clone is one base off. The rearrangement joins TRBV19 to TRBJ1-1, with a possible D match to TRBD1 (6 bases). Trimming removed 5 bases from V and 1 base from J, with 8 bases in between. CDR3 length: 13 residues. Germline CDR1 reads LNHDA; CDR2 reads SQIVND (reference sequence). The CDR3 nucleotides are TGTGCCAGTAGTTTAGGGGGGAACACTGAAGCTTTCTTT. It is translated as CASSLGGNTEAFF.

At least ten counts were recorded for this clonotype. The V and J genes are TRBV27 and TRBJ1-2; D is possibly TRBD1 (5 bases). V was pared by 5 bases and J by 3 bases, with 16 bases between. Germline V gives CDR1 MNHEY, CDR2 SMNVEV (reference sequence). The length of the CDR3 is 15 residues. CDR3 region: CASSPRGGNYYGYTF. The CDR3 region has the DNA TGTGCCAGCAGTCCCCGTGGGGGGAACTACTATGGCTACACCTTC.

Regarding this clonotype: One end of the junction varies from germline; a read error may be responsible. This sequence joins TRBV2 and TRBJ2-3; a possible D gene is TRBD1 (7 bases). The CDR3 has 16 amino acids. CDR1 and CDR2 from the germline V gene are SNHLY and FYNNEI. The CDR3: CDSSEQGTLGTDTQYF. The DNA for the CDR3 is TGTGACAGCAGTGAACAGGGGACTCTGGGTACAGATACGCAGTATTTT.

Comment on this clonotype: With a far larger clone one base away, a read error is the likely cause. The chain combines TRBV6-1 with TRBJ2-3; 11 nucleotides agree with TRBD2. Germline-derived CDR1 and CDR2 are MNHNS and SASEGT. This CDR3 has 17 amino acids. V was clipped by 6 bases and J by 2 bases; unmatched bases: 10. CDR3 bases: TGTGCCAGCAGACCCCTGGGACTAGCGGAGATCACAGATACGCAGTATTTT. Translated, it gives CASRPLGLAEITDTQYF.

This clonotype was counted many times. The chain links TRBV4-1 to TRBJ1-2; D perhaps matches TRBD1 (5 bases). Germline V gene data show CDR1 as MGHRA and CDR2 as YSYEKL. The CDR3 consists of 14 residues. V lost 4 bases and J lost 3, with 12 bases in between. DNA for the CDR3: TGCGCCAGCAGCCCCTCCCAGGGCCACTATGGCTACACCTTC. It translates to CASSPSQGHYGYTF.

This clonotype was counted once. The genes are TRBV7-2 and TRBJ1-2; D is undetermined. CDR1 SGHTA and CDR2 FQGNSA come from the germline V gene. The CDR3 spans 20 residues. With 1 base removed from V and 2 bases from J, the gap between germline ends came to 26 bases. In DNA form, the CDR3 reads TGTGCCAGCAGCTTAGTACATGGGTGGGCAGGTTTGGGCAACAACTATGGCTACACCTTC. Amino acid sequence: CASSLVHGWAGLGNNYGYTF. The whole variable domain, remainder taken from reference TRBV7-2 and TRBJ1-2, is GAGVSQSPSNKVTEKGKDVELRCDPISGHTALYWYRQSLGQGLEFLIYFQGNSAPDKSGLPSDRFSAERTGGSVSTLTIQRTQQEDSAVYLCASSLVHGWAGLGNNYGYTFGSGTRLTVV.

In its sample, this clonotype ranks as medium-sized (0.01 to 0.1%). The chain couples TRBV6-1 to TRBJ2-7, with D tentatively TRBD1 (6 bases). V was shortened by 6 bases and J by 2 bases, with 11 bases between the two germline ends. This CDR3 is 13 amino acids long. Germline loops: CDR1 MNHNS, CDR2 SASEGT. The CDR3 here is CASSPTGPYEQYF. For the CDR3, the DNA is TGTGCCAGCAGCCCCACAGGGCCCTACGAGCAGTACTTC.

This clonotype was counted at least ten times. The gene calls are TRBV20-1 and TRBJ1-5; D is undetermined. The CDR3 extends over 14 amino acids. V was trimmed by 6 bases and J by 0 bases, leaving 12 bases between them. Germline-derived CDR1 and CDR2 are DFQATT and SNEGSKA (reference sequence). In DNA, the CDR3 is TGCAGTGCACCCGACCGATATAGCAATCAGCCCCAGCATTTT. It yields the protein CSAPDRYSNQPQHF.

This clonotype was observed at least ten times. V usage is TRBV4-3 and J usage is TRBJ2-7; 7 positions match TRBD2. The J segment lost 3 bases and the V segment lost 0 bases, leaving 5 bases of the junction unmatched. The germline gives CDR1 LGHNA, CDR2 YSLEER. The CDR3 is 15 residues long. The CDR3 bases are TGCGCCAGCAGCCAAGATGCGGGAGTCATCTACGAGCAGTACTTC. This sequence encodes CASSQDAGVIYEQYF.

This clonotype was counted ten times or more. The V gene is TRBV11-2, the J gene TRBJ2-7, with TRBD2 matching over 9 bases. Losses at the gene ends were 6 bases for V and 4 bases for J; bases not matched to a gene: 7. Germline assignment: CDR1 SGHAT and CDR2 FQNNGV. The CDR3 runs 14 residues. The CDR3 region is CASRTLAGTYEQYF. CDR3 DNA sequence: TGTGCCAGCAGGACCCTAGCGGGAACTTACGAGCAGTACTTC. Using reference TRBV11-2 and TRBJ2-7 for the parts outside the CDR3, the full variable domain is EAGVAQSPRYKIIEKRQSVAFWCNPISGHATLYWYQQILGQGPKLLIQFQNNGVVDDSQLPKDRFSAERLKGVDSTLKIQPAKLEDSAVYLCASRTLAGTYEQYFGPGTRLTVT.

This clonotype was picked up many times. This chain links TRBV6-1 with TRBJ2-3; no definite D call. Trimming pared 4 bases from V and 2 bases from J, leaving 13 bases between. The germline CDR1 and CDR2 sequences are MNHNS and SASEGT. The CDR3 runs to 15 residues. The CDR3 sequence: CASSAAVWDTDTQYF. The CDR3 nucleotides read TGTGCCAGCAGTGCGGCAGTGTGGGACACAGATACGCAGTATTTT.

This clonotype showed up many times. The V and J genes are TRBV7-6 and TRBJ2-1; 7 bases are shared with TRBD2. J lost 0 bases, V lost 0 bases, and 5 bases had no gene match. From germline, CDR1 is SGHVS and CDR2 FNYEAQ. The CDR3 totals 17 residues. The CDR3 DNA sequence: TGTGCCAGCAGCTTAGCAGGGGACTATAGCTCCTACAATGAGCAGTTCTTC. This encodes CASSLAGDYSSYNEQFF.

Ten or more counts support this clonotype. The V and J genes are TRBV12-3 or TRBV12-4 and TRBJ2-2, with D perhaps matching TRBD2 (8 bases). There are 18 residues in the CDR3. V lost 3 bases to trimming and J lost 1 base, with 18 bases between them. CDR3 DNA sequence: TGTGCCAGCAGTTTGTTCGGCGGGGGGACAGTGAACACCGGGGAGCTGTTTTTT. This gives the protein CASSLFGGGTVNTGELFF.

This clonotype was seen at least ten times. The CDR3 protein is CASSFRGTGTYEQYF. Here the CDR3 DNA reads TGTGCCAGCAGTTTTCGGGGGACAGGGACTTACGAGCAGTACTTC. This rearrangement joins TRBV28 to TRBJ2-7, with 9 bases identical to TRBD1. The CDR3 runs 15 residues. The V gene end was trimmed by 3 bases and the J gene end by 4 bases; junction bases not matched to a gene: 7. CDR1 is MDHEN and CDR2 is SYDVKM in the germline V gene.

This clonotype was counted many times. J is TRBJ2-7 and V is TRBV11-3; 7 bases match TRBD2. The V and J ends lost 5 bases and 5 bases, in that order; junction bases with no gene match: 12. The CDR3 sequence is 15 residues long. Germline V gene data show CDR1 as SGHNT and CDR2 as YENEEA. The CDR3 DNA reads TGTGCCAGCAGCCCGAGGGGCGGGAGCATGGACGAGCAGTACTTC. Its translation: CASSPRGGSMDEQYF.

The J gene is TRBJ1-1, the V gene TRBV7-2, with D hard to call. V lost 1 base to trimming and J lost 13 bases, with 13 bases between them. CDR3 length: 12 amino acids. From germline, CDR1 is SGHTA and CDR2 FQGNSA. The CDR3 here is CASSLGNTVDFF. The DNA for the CDR3 is TGTGCCAGCAGCTTAGGGAACACTGTAGATTTCTTT.

Concerning this clonotype: This may arise from a read error, as a much more abundant clone is one base away. The chain has TRBV7-6 and TRBJ1-5, with D uncertain. Trimming took 1 base from V and 4 from J, leaving 8 bases between them. Germline CDR1 is SGHVS and CDR2 is FNYEAQ. The CDR3 runs 14 residues. This chain's CDR3 is CASSLDVGNQPQHF. In DNA form, the CDR3 reads TGTGCCAGCAGCTTAGATGTCGGGAATCAGCCCCAGCATTTT.

This clonotype was detected ten times or more. The rearrangement links TRBV5-6 to TRBJ2-7, with 7 bases aligning to TRBD2. Germline CDR1 is SGHDT and CDR2 is YYEEEE. The CDR3 has 15 residues. The trim removed 4 bases at V and 0 bases at J, leaving 7 bases unmatched. This chain's CDR3 is CASSGRDSHSYEQYF. CDR3 DNA sequence: TGTGCCAGCAGCGGGAGGGACTCTCACTCCTACGAGCAGTACTTC.

This sequence joins TRBV27 and TRBJ2-7; D is possibly TRBD1 (6 bases). This CDR3 spans 16 amino acids. The germline CDR1 and CDR2 sequences are MNHEY and SMNVEV (reference sequence). V was trimmed by 1 base and J by 2 bases, leaving 15 bases between them. CDR3 in amino acids: CASSLLAGTTTYEQYF. The CDR3 region has the DNA TGTGCCAGCAGTTTATTGGCTGGGACAACTACCTACGAGCAGTACTTC.

This clonotype showed up many times. At one end, the junction sequence differs from germline, possibly due to a read error. The chain employs TRBV7-9 and TRBJ2-7; 12 bases fit TRBD2. Looked up from germline, CDR1 is SEHNR and CDR2 is FQNEAQ (reference sequence). The CDR3 length is 13 residues. The CDR3 region is CASSFNEASGRVF. CDR3 nucleotides: TGTGCCAGCAGCTTCAATGAGGCTAGCGGGAGGGTCTTC.

This clonotype was seen many times. CDR3 DNA: TGTGCCAGCAGTGACATTCCCTACGAGCAGTACTTC. This sequence encodes CASSDIPYEQYF. This rearrangement joins TRBV2 to TRBJ2-7; D not certain. The germline gives CDR1 SNHLY, CDR2 FYNNEI. With 3 bases removed from V and 2 bases from J, the gap between germline ends came to 5 bases. The CDR3 length is 12 residues.

This clonotype has only one observation. The V and J genes are TRBV28 and TRBJ2-3; TRBD2 agrees at 10 bases. V shed 5 bases, J shed 5 bases, and the junction held 7 bases outside the gene matches. From germline, CDR1 is MDHEN and CDR2 SYDVKM. The CDR3 covers 15 residues. In DNA form, the CDR3 reads TGTGCCAGCAGTACCACGGGACTAGCGAGAGATACGCAGTATTTT. Translation gives CASSTTGLARDTQYF.

This clonotype has ten or more counts. The chain uses TRBV6-1 and TRBJ2-3; 10 bases are a match to TRBD1. The length of the CDR3 is 16 residues. Germline CDR1 MNHNS, CDR2 SASEGT. With V trimmed by 6 bases and J by 3 bases, 9 bases remained unmatched. In DNA form, the CDR3 reads TGTGCCAGCAGGAGCATTCCGGGACAGGGGACAGATACGCAGTATTTT. Encoded protein: CASRSIPGQGTDTQYF.

This clonotype occurred many times. The chain joins TRBV7-6 to TRBJ2-3, with D tentatively TRBD1 or TRBD2 (5 bases each). Germline V gives CDR1 SGHVS, CDR2 FNYEAQ. This CDR3 is 14 amino acids long. Trimming removed 1 base from V and 3 bases from J, with 8 bases in between. CDR3 loop: CASSLGWGTDTQYF. The CDR3 nucleotides read TGTGCCAGCAGCTTAGGATGGGGGACAGATACGCAGTATTTT.

As regards this clonotype: Germline is not matched at one junction end, which may reflect a read error. J is TRBJ2-1 and V is TRBV6-1; no clear D gene. Germline CDR1 is MNHNS and CDR2 is SASEGT. CDR3 length: 15 amino acids. CDR3 region: CASSRGTIGYNDQFF. CDR3 sequence (DNA): TGTGCCAGCAGCCGCGGTACTATCGGGTACAATGATCAGTTCTTC.

This clonotype was seen many times. The chain is built from TRBV20-1 and TRBJ2-1, with a possible D match to TRBD2 (5 bases). Germline V gene lookup returns CDR1 DFQATT and CDR2 SNEGSKA (reference sequence). The CDR3 runs 13 residues. The CDR3 loop reads CRCKGERDNEQFF. The CDR3 nucleotides read TGCAGATGTAAAGGTGAGAGGGACAATGAGCAGTTCTTC.